These 9 T cell receptor beta chains were all obtained from the same sample, sequenced in a study of CD8+CD57+ T cells in acquired aplastic anemia. Both TCR beta VDJ combination and CDR3 sequence profiling were carried out. Genomic DNA was the template for this profiling. TCRdb re-called the reads through MiXCR, storing one row per CDR3 protein. The sample holds approximately 40,000 distinct CDR3 sequences, 60% to 80% seen once. All sequencing subjects had displayed CD8+CD57+ cell expansion on flow cytometry. Sequencing used sorted CD4+, CD8+, or CD8+CD57+ T cells (not recorded which) from PBMCs. Every receptor here comes from a human donor with aplastic anemia.

The rearrangement links TRBV29-1 to TRBJ2-5; a possible D gene is TRBD1 (5 bases). Trimming stripped 5 bases from V and 7 bases from J, with 11 bases between. The CDR3 has 11 amino acids. Germline lookup yields CDR1 SQVTM and CDR2 ANQGSEA. CDR3 protein: CSVLTQGTQYF. The CDR3 DNA reads TGCAGCGTTTTAACCCAGGGGACCCAGTACTTC.

This rearrangement joins TRBV19 to TRBJ2-1, with D tentatively TRBD2 (5 bases). CDR1 is LNHDA, CDR2 SQIVND, per germline (reference sequence). The CDR3 sequence is 15 residues long. The V end was cut by 5 bases, the J end by 4 bases, with 15 bases between. DNA of the CDR3: TGTGCCAGTAGTCCGGGAAGGTCCCCATACAATGAGCAGTTCTTC. It yields the protein CASSPGRSPYNEQFF.

This clonotype occurred a few times. With a much larger clone just one base away, this may be a read error. V and J are TRBV20-1 and TRBJ2-5; D may be TRBD2 (6 bases). Between the trimmed V and J ends, which lost 3 bases and 7 bases, there was a span of 24 bases. The germline V gene encodes CDR1 DFQATT and CDR2 SNEGSKA (reference sequence). CDR3 size: 16 residues. CDR3 amino acids: CSASGASGELRGTQYF. The CDR3 DNA is TGCAGTGCTAGTGGGGCGTCGGGGGAGCTGAGGGGGACCCAGTACTTC.

This clonotype was counted a single time. The chain links TRBV29-1 to TRBJ2-1, with 8 bases that match TRBD2. The CDR3 extends over 12 amino acids. Germline V gives CDR1 SQVTM, CDR2 ANQGSEA. Trimming took 6 bases from V and 5 from J; bases not matched to a gene: 3. The CDR3 DNA reads TGCAGCGTGGGGCGGGGGGACAATGAGCAGTTCTTC. This encodes CSVGRGDNEQFF.

V gene TRBV15 combines with J gene TRBJ1-2; the D is unclear. CDR1 is LNHNV and CDR2 is YYDKDF in the germline V gene (reference sequence). This CDR3 comprises 14 residues. V lost 0 bases to trimming and J lost 4 bases, with 9 bases between them. The CDR3 region is CATSRDQGFYGYTF. In nucleotides, the CDR3 is TGTGCCACCAGCAGAGATCAAGGGTTCTATGGCTACACCTTC.

Only one count was recorded for this clonotype. This chain links TRBV10-2 with TRBJ2-7; no clear D gene. The CDR3 runs 13 residues. V was shortened by 0 bases and J by 6 bases, with 9 bases between the two germline ends. The V gene's germline CDR1 is WSHSY and CDR2 SAAADI. CDR3 DNA: TGCGCCAGCAGTGAGTCGGCCTATGGCGAGCAGTACTTC. Translation gives CASSESAYGEQYF.

This CDR3 reads CASRAIQAGYGYTF. The CDR3 DNA reads TGTGCCAGTAGGGCCATACAGGCTGGATATGGCTACACCTTC. The chain uses TRBV19 and TRBJ1-2; D perhaps matches TRBD1 (5 bases). The V and J ends lost 6 bases and 5 bases respectively, with 16 bases between them. CDR1 LNHDA and CDR2 SQIVND come from the germline V gene (reference sequence). There are 14 residues in the CDR3.

A word on this clonotype: This may stem from a read error, because a much larger clone lies one nucleotide away. The chain links TRBV15 to TRBJ2-5, with 10 bases fitting TRBD2. Germline loops: CDR1 LNHNV, CDR2 YYDKDF (reference sequence). The CDR3 extends over 14 amino acids. For the CDR3, the DNA is TGTGCCACCAGCGGACCTCTAGCGGGAGAGGCCCAGTACTTC. It specifies CATSGPLAGEAQYF.

The chain combines TRBV29-1 with TRBJ2-1; D gene uncertain. The CDR3 is 13 amino acids. Looked up from germline, CDR1 is SQVTM and CDR2 is ANQGSEA. V lost 3 bases to trimming and J lost 4 bases, with 10 bases between them. CDR3 coding DNA: TGCAGCGTTGAGGGTTCAGGTTACAATGAGCAGTTCTTC. Translated, it gives CSVEGSGYNEQFF.